This entry is about one T cell receptor beta chain. This entry is derived from a study of technical replicates of blood from several donors. Measured with immunoSEQ multiplex PCR; TCRdb has only the in-frame clones, and not every one. The profile shows around 71,000 clones, roughly 90% of them singletons. The CDR3 is made up of 15 amino acids. The germline V gene has CDR1 SEHNR and CDR2 FQNEAQ (reference sequence). Trimming shortened V by 1 base and J by 4 bases, and 11 bases separated the two germline ends. Sequencing used T cells isolated from PBMCs. This TCR was recovered from a human donor in good health. This rearrangement joins TRBV7-9 to TRBJ2-1; a weak D match, TRBD2 (5 bases). This CDR3 reads CASSLGGSEYNEQFF. The CDR3 bases are TGTGCCAGCAGCTTAGGAGGGTCCGAGTACAATGAGCAGTTCTTC.